This T cell receptor beta chain was obtained from a study of PD-1 blockade in classical Hodgkin lymphoma. Study-wide points: Diversity in CD4+ TCRs, unlike that measured in CD8+ TCRs, had risen significantly by C4D1.

Worth noting for this clone: Antigen: not known.

All patients experienced relapse after autologous stem cell transplantation, and brentuximab vedotin exposure was variable. This CDR3 is built from 16 residues. Germline V gives CDR1 LNHNV, CDR2 YYDKDF (reference sequence). V shed 0 bases and J shed 3 bases, with 15 bases lying between them. Profiling relied on immunoSEQ multiplex PCR, and the TCRdb table lists in-frame clones only, not all of them. The sample records some 100,000 clones, roughly 92% being singletons. The chain uses TRBV15 and TRBJ2-7; D unclear. The source was peripheral blood mononuclear cells (PBMCs), collected at baseline. The sequence was collected from a human donor with classical Hodgkin lymphoma. DNA for the CDR3: TGTGCCACCAGCAGAGATGATATTACGGCAGACTACGAGCAGTACTTC. Translated: CATSRDDITADYEQYF.